The clone carrying this TCR beta chain was found a few times. Its antigen is unidentified. An amount of RNA that ranged from 0.5 to 1 ug was reverse transcribed with random hexamers. Across 54 Vbeta and 13 Jbeta, TCR beta CDR3 was amplified with immunoSEQ multiplex PCR. MiXCR, run by TCRdb on the immunoSEQ multiplex PCR reads, gives a single entry per CDR3 protein. The repertoire holds approximately 140,000 distinct CDR3 sequences, with 65% to 90% as singletons. CD8+ and CD4+ T cells from blood underwent TCR beta sequencing, which was carried out in a high-throughput format. TEMRA cells underwent FACS enrichment and CD8+ and CD4+ T cells underwent negative isolation. This record comes from a study of CD8 T cells in Susac syndrome. The study's findings and limits: In its TCR sequencing and HLA analysis, the study acknowledged that the number of individuals was relatively small.

V lost 5 bases to trimming and J lost 2 bases, with 7 bases between them. Germline values: CDR1 PRHDT, CDR2 FYEKMQ (reference sequence). This CDR3 contains 12 residues. This TCR was recovered from a human donor with multiple sclerosis. The source material was CD8+ T cells from PBMCs. The chain employs TRBV13 and TRBJ2-7; a possible D gene is TRBD1 (5 bases). The CDR3 sequence is CASSRQTYEQYF. The CDR3 coding sequence is TGTGCCAGCAGCCGACAGACCTACGAGCAGTACTTC.